The 4 T cell receptor beta chains below all came from one sample that was sequenced in a study of shared clonotypes between healthy human individuals. The table came from immunoSEQ multiplex PCR; TCRdb's copy has only in-frame clones and leaves some out. The sample records a few hundred thousand clones, around 74% being singletons. Sequenced: memory CD4+ T cells sorted from blood. Regarding subset: CD45RA-negative fraction. All receptors derive from a man in his thirties or forties in good health.

Points on this clone: Other DNA sequences from this sample encode an identical CDR3 as well. The V gene is TRBV2, the J gene TRBJ1-3, with a possible D match to TRBD1 (5 bases). Deletions cut 3 bases from V and 2 bases from J, with 8 bases between. The CDR3 sequence is 14 residues long. The germline V gene has CDR1 SNHLY and CDR2 FYNNEI. CDR3 in amino acids: CASSDRAAGNTIYF. The DNA for the CDR3 is TGTGCCAGCAGTGACAGGGCTGCTGGAAACACCATATATTTT.

The rearrangement joins TRBV12-1 to TRBJ2-3; no DNA check was done on the table's D call, TRBD2. TRBV12-1 is recorded as a pseudogene. The CDR3 totals 18 residues. The CDR3 region has the DNA TGTGCCAGCAGCTACGGACTGGTCGGACTAGCGGACACAGATACGCAGTATTTT. Translation gives CASSYGLVGLADTDTQYF.

This chain connects TRBV5-1 to TRBJ1-3; D may be TRBD1 (6 bases). CDR3 size: 15 residues. Germline CDR1 and CDR2: SGHRS and YFSETQ. V shed 3 bases and J shed 0 bases, with 10 bases lying between them. The DNA of the CDR3 is TGCGCCAGCAGCTCGACAGGATACTCTGGAAACACCATATATTTT. It specifies CASSSTGYSGNTIYF.

The chain joins TRBV5-4 to TRBJ2-3, with 7 bases identical to TRBD2. This CDR3 spans 18 amino acids. The germline V gene has CDR1 SGHNT and CDR2 YYREEE (reference sequence). V lost 0 bases to trimming and J lost 5 bases; unmatched junction nucleotides: 15. This CDR3 reads CASSLVVGTTPAGDTQYF. The CDR3 nucleotides read TGTGCCAGCAGCTTGGTCGTCGGGACTACTCCTGCCGGAGATACGCAGTATTTT.